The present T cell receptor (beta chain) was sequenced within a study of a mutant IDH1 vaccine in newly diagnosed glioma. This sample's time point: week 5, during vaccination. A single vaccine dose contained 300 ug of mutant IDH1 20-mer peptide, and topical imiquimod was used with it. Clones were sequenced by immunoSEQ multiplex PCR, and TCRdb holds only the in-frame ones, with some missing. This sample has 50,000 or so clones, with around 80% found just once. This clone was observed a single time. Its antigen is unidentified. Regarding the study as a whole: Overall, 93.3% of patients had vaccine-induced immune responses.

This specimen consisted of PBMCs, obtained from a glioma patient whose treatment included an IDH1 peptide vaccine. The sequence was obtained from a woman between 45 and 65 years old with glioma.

In DNA form, the CDR3 reads TGTGCCAGCGGCCAACTCCTGGACAGAGCCTATGGCTACACCTTC. Amino acids: CASGQLLDRAYGYTF. The chain combines TRBV27 with TRBJ1-2, with D possibly matching TRBD1 (6 bases). The germline V and J ends were trimmed by 8 bases and 4 bases, with 20 bases remaining between them. This CDR3 is 15 amino acids long. CDR1 and CDR2 (germline): MNHEY, SMNVEV (reference sequence).